The source of this T cell receptor (beta chain) is a study of cytomegalovirus exposure and HLA in healthy donors. Whole-study findings and limits: Some public TCRs appeared in many individuals, while most sequences were rare.

CDR1 is LNHDA, CDR2 SQIVND, per germline (reference sequence). This CDR3 contains 16 residues. Trimming removed 0 bases from V and 0 bases from J, with 11 bases in between. The donors were in the 120-subject validation cohort; that cohort was separate from the roughly 700-subject first cohort. The table came from immunoSEQ multiplex PCR; TCRdb's copy has only in-frame clones and leaves some out. In the table there are roughly 82,000 clones, approximately 93% of which are singletons. Concerning this clone: What it binds is not known.

Sample: PBMCs. The genes are TRBV19 and TRBJ1-2; D is perhaps TRBD1 (5 bases). This clonotype was obtained from a man younger than 30 in good health and CMV-seronegative. CDR3 region: CASSIDLGRANYGYTF. The CDR3 DNA follows: TGTGCCAGTAGTATAGATTTGGGCAGGGCTAACTATGGCTACACCTTC.